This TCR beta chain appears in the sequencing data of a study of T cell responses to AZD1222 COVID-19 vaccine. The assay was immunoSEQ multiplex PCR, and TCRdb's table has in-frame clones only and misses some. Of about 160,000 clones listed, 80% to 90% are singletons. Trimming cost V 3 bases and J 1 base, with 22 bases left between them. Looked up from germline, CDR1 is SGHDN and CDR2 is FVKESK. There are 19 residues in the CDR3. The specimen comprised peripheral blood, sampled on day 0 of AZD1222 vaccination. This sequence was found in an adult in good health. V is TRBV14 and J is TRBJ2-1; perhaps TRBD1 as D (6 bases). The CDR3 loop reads CASSHPTPGQGTSYNEQFF. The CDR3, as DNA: TGTGCCAGCAGCCACCCTACCCCGGGACAAGGAACATCCTACAATGAGCAGTTCTTC.